The clone carrying this TCR beta chain was observed at least ten times. Its specificity is unknown. Read coverage stops 3 residues before the CDR3 terminus; the germline J gene supplies the remainder. Sequencing input was equivalent genomic DNA from CVID and controls. Sequencing used immunoSEQ multiplex PCR; TCRdb keeps in-frame clones, though not all of them. The repertoire consists of some 60,000 clones, none detected only once. The CDR3 is 18 amino acids. Germline V gives CDR1 GTSNPN, CDR2 SVGIG (reference sequence). V shed 8 bases, J shed 4 bases, and the junction held 19 bases outside the gene matches. The source of the sample is a study of T cell clonality in common variable immunodeficiency. Findings and limits, study-wide: CVID subjects had higher TCRbeta clonality than healthy controls, most marked in about a third. Reportedly, TCR beta sequences from common variable immunodeficiency showed fewer deletions and N-nucleotide insertions.

Donors gave about 5 to 9 ml heparinized peripheral whole blood. The chain uses TRBV30 and TRBJ2-5, with 13 bases fitting TRBD2. The specimen was peripheral blood mononuclear cells. The TCR sequence derives from a person aged 18 to 75 in good health. The DNA read from the CDR3 is TGTGCCCGCGAGGGGTTGAAGCGACTAGCGGGAGGAGGAGAGACC. Protein sequence: CAREGLKRLAGGGET. The complete CDR3 sequence is CAREGLKRLAGGGETQYF. The whole variable domain, remainder taken from reference TRBV30 and TRBJ2-5, is SQTIHQWPATLVQPVGSPLSLECTVEGTSNPNLYWYRQAAGRGLQLLFYSVGIGQISSEVPQNLSASRPQDRQFILSSKKLLLSDSGFYLCAREGLKRLAGGGETQYFGPGTRLLVL.